This T cell receptor beta chain was sequenced during a study of blood T cells in healthy people across ages. A J-beta primer mix and a sample-barcoded 5' primer were used in a second PCR of roughly 6 to 11 cycles. TCRdb itself ran the 5' RACE reads through MiXCR, one entry per CDR3 protein. The data show roughly 790,000 distinct CDR3 sequences, with roughly 45% seen just once and approximately 22% held by the top ten. The clonotype was recovered from a woman aged 55-69 years in good health. What was sequenced was blood.

CDR3 nucleotides: TGTGCCAGCAGCTTGGGGGGACAGGGAACTTTCCAAGAGACCCAGTACTTC. Translating gives CASSLGGQGTFQETQYF. The chain carries TRBV5-4 and TRBJ2-5, with TRBD1 matching 9 bases. CDR3 length equals 17 residues. Unmatched junction bases numbered 7, after V lost 0 bases and J lost 1 base. Germline V gene data show CDR1 as SGHNT and CDR2 as YYREEE (reference sequence).